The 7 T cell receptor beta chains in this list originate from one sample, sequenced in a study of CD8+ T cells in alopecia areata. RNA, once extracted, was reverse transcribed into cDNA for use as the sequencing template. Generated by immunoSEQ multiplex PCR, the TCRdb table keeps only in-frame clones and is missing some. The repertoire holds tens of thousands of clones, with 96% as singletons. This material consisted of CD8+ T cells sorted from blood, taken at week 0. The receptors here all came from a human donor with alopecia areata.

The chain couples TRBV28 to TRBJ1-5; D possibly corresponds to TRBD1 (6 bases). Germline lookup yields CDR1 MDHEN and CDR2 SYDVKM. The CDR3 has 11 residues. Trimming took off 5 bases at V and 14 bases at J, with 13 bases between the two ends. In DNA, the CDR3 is TGTGCCAGCAGTCGGAACCGGGACAAGCATTTT. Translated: CASSRNRDKHF.

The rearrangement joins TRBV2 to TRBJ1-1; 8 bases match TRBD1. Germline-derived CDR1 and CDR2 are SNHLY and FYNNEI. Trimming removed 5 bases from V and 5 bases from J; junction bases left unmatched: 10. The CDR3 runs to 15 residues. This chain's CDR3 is CASSLRQGLVTEAFF. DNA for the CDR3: TGTGCCAGCAGTCTCCGACAGGGGCTCGTTACTGAAGCTTTCTTT.

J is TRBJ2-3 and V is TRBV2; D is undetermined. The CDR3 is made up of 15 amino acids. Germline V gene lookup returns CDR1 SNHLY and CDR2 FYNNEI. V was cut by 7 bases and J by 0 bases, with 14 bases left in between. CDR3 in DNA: TGTGCCAGCAAGAGACAAATCGCTAGCACAGATACGCAGTATTTT. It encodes CASKRQIASTDTQYF.

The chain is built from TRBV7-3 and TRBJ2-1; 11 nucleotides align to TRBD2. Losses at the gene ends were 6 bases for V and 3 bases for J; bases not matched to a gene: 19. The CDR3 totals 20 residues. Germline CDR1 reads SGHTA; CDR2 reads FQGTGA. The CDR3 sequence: CASSLYAPTTSGGIYNEQFF. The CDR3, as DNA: TGTGCCAGCAGTTTATACGCCCCCACTACTAGCGGGGGAATCTACAATGAGCAGTTCTTC. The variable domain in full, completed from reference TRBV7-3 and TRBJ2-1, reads GAGVSQTPSNKVTEKGKYVELRCDPISGHTALYWYRQSLGQGPEFLIYFQGTGAADDSGLPNDRFFAVRPEGSVSTLKIQRTERGDSAVYLCASSLYAPTTSGGIYNEQFFGPGTRLTVL.

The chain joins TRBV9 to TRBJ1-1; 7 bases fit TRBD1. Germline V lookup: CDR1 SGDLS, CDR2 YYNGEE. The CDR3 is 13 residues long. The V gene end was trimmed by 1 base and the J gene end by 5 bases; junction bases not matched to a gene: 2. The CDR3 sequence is CASSVQGETEAFF. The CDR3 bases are TGTGCCAGCAGCGTACAGGGGGAGACTGAAGCTTTCTTT.

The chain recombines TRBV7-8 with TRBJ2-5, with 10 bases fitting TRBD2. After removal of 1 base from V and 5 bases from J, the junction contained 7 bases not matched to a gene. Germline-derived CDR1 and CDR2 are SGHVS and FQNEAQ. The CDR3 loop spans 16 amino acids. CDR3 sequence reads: CASSLGTSGVRETQYF. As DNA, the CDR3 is TGTGCCAGCAGCTTAGGGACTAGCGGTGTCCGGGAGACCCAGTACTTC.

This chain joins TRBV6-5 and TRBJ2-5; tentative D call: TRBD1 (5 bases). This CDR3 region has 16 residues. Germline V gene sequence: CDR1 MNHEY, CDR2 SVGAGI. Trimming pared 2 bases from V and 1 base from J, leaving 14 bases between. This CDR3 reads CASSYKWGTAQETQYF. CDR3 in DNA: TGTGCCAGCAGTTACAAATGGGGCACCGCCCAAGAGACCCAGTACTTC.